This T cell receptor (beta chain) stems from a study of blood T cell repertoires in COVID-19. Method: immunoSEQ multiplex PCR; TCRdb's copy keeps in-frame clones and lacks some. The sample lists 250,000 or so clones, roughly 84% occurring once. The clonotype originates from a man aged 60 to 75 with acute or convalescent COVID-19. Sequencing was carried out using peripheral blood.

CDR3: CASSSGTSGTGELFF. CDR3 DNA: TGCGCCAGCAGTTCCGGGACTAGCGGTACCGGGGAGCTGTTTTTT. This chain links TRBV5-1 with TRBJ2-2; TRBD2 matches 11 bases. The germline gives CDR1 SGHRS, CDR2 YFSETQ. This CDR3 has 15 residues. The J segment lost 5 bases and the V segment lost 5 bases, leaving 5 bases of the junction unmatched. Using reference TRBV5-1 and TRBJ2-2 for the parts outside the CDR3, the full variable domain is KAGVTQTPRYLIKTRGQQVTLSCSPISGHRSVSWYQQTPGQGLQFLFEYFSETQRNKGNFPGRFSGRQFSNSRSEMNVSTLELGDSALYLCASSSGTSGTGELFFGEGSRLTVL.